A single sample is the source of the 22 T cell receptor beta chains below, sequenced in a study of post-analysis software for immune sequencing data. General study findings and limits: Roughly five TRBV segments were more frequent in patients than controls; TRBV5-6, TRBV5-1 and TRBV20-1 belonged to this group.

No antigen has been assigned to these receptors. Researchers reported that TCR beta cDNA libraries carried unique molecular identifiers. TCRdb ran MiXCR on the PCR reads and lists one entry per CDR3 protein. Here the sample spans fewer than 700,000 distinct CDR3 sequences, roughly 46% being singletons. Sequencing was performed on blood. The receptors derive from a girl between 10 and 17 years old with multiple sclerosis.

The chain couples TRBV4-1 to TRBJ2-4; D is unresolved. CDR1 and CDR2 (germline): MGHRA, YSYEKL. The CDR3 has 15 residues. The V end lost 1 base, the J end lost 5 bases, and 12 bases lay between the germline ends. The CDR3 nucleotides are TGCGCCAGCAGCCAAGCAACCACTGGACAAAACATTCAGTACTTC. It specifies CASSQATTGQNIQYF.

This sequence joins TRBV6-5 and TRBJ2-2; possibly TRBD2 for D (5 bases). Germline V lookup: CDR1 MNHEY, CDR2 SVGAGI. V shed 6 bases and J shed 2 bases, with 13 bases lying between them. The length of the CDR3 is 15 residues. The DNA for the CDR3 is TGTGCCAGCAGCCCCGCAGGAGGTAACACCGGGGAGCTGTTTTTT. Translation: CASSPAGGNTGELFF.

This sequence joins TRBV10-1 and TRBJ2-2; 9 nucleotides line up with TRBD2. The V gene end was trimmed by 4 bases and the J gene end by 7 bases; junction bases not matched to a gene: 4. Germline V lookup: CDR1 WNHNN, CDR2 SYGVQD (reference sequence). The CDR3 has 14 amino acids. The CDR3 loop is CASSVGTSFGELFF. Here the CDR3 DNA reads TGCGCCAGCAGTGTCGGGACTAGCTTCGGGGAGCTGTTTTTT.

This clonotype was seen a few times. The V and J genes are TRBV7-2 and TRBJ2-5, with 11 bases fitting TRBD2. After removal of 0 bases from V and 5 bases from J, the junction contained 8 bases not matched to a gene. Germline lookup yields CDR1 SGHTA and CDR2 FQGNSA. This CDR3 is 17 amino acids long. This CDR3 is CASSLALSGGARETQYF. As DNA, the CDR3 is TGTGCCAGCAGCTTAGCTCTTAGCGGGGGGGCTCGTGAGACCCAGTACTTC.

This clonotype has only a few counts. This chain joins TRBV5-6 and TRBJ2-3; D might be TRBD1 or TRBD2, each matching 5 bases. CDR3 length: 15 amino acids. Germline V gene sequence: CDR1 SGHDT, CDR2 YYEEEE. V dropped 2 bases and J dropped 6 bases, with 16 bases sitting between them. CDR3 nucleotide sequence: TGTGCCAGCAGCTTCCGGGACGGTGGTTCGGATACGCAGTATTTT. Encoded protein: CASSFRDGGSDTQYF.

The chain is built from TRBV7-9 and TRBJ2-4; D perhaps matches TRBD1 (6 bases). Trimming took off 5 bases at V and 0 bases at J, with 14 bases between the two ends. Germline V CDR1 and CDR2: SEHNR, FQNEAQ (reference sequence). The CDR3 totals 16 residues. This CDR3 is CASSRTTRGAKNIQYF. The CDR3, as DNA: TGTGCCAGCAGCCGAACAACCAGGGGAGCCAAAAACATTCAGTACTTC. Full variable domain (missing parts from reference TRBV7-9 and TRBJ2-4): DTGVSQNPRHKITKRGQNVTFRCDPISEHNRLYWYRQTLGQGPEFLTYFQNEAQLEKSRLLSDRFSAERPKGSFSTLEIQRTEQGDSAMYLCASSRTTRGAKNIQYFGAGTRLSVL.

The sample holds one count of this clonotype. The gene calls are TRBV5-1 and TRBJ2-5; 7 bases map to TRBD2. J was trimmed by 5 bases and V by 4 bases; bases with no gene match: 11. Germline V gene data show CDR1 as SGHRS and CDR2 as YFSETQ. This CDR3 spans 15 amino acids. In nucleotides, the CDR3 is TGCGCCAGCAGCCCAACACTAGCGAGGCTGGAGACCCAGTACTTC. Translating gives CASSPTLARLETQYF.

The rearrangement joins TRBV12-3 or TRBV12-4 to TRBJ2-2; D possibly corresponds to TRBD2 (6 bases). CDR3 length: 15 residues. Trimming shortened V by 8 bases and J by 2 bases, and 15 bases separated the two germline ends. The DNA of the CDR3 is TGTGCCAGCGTTCGGTCTAGCGCCAACACCGGGGAGCTGTTTTTT. Protein product: CASVRSSANTGELFF.

The chain's CDR3 is CASSAGTSGRAVYEQYF. The CDR3 coding sequence is TGTGCCAGCTCGGCCGGGACTAGCGGGAGGGCGGTCTACGAGCAGTACTTC. The chain employs TRBV12-3 or TRBV12-4 and TRBJ2-7; 16 bases agree with TRBD2. The CDR3 is made up of 17 amino acids. J lost 3 bases, V lost 8 bases, and 10 bases had no gene match.

This clonotype occurred a few times. The chain links TRBV25-1 to TRBJ2-1; TRBD1 is a possible D gene (5 bases). CDR1 and CDR2 from the germline V gene are MGHDK and SYGVNS. V was trimmed by 8 bases and J by 8 bases, leaving 10 bases between them. The CDR3 length is 11 residues. The CDR3 spells CASAQGDEQFF. The DNA of the CDR3 is TGTGCCAGCGCCCAAGGGGATGAGCAGTTCTTC.

There are a few counts of this clonotype. DNA for the CDR3: TGTGCCAGCAGTGAATATGTCGCCGGCCTAGCCAAAAACATTCAGTACTTC. Its protein product is CASSEYVAGLAKNIQYF. The V gene is TRBV25-1, the J gene TRBJ2-4, with D hard to call. This CDR3 comprises 17 residues. Germline lookup yields CDR1 MGHDK and CDR2 SYGVNS. V dropped 0 bases and J dropped 0 bases, with 12 bases sitting between them. The full variable domain, rest sourced from reference TRBV25-1 and TRBJ2-4, is EADIYQTPRYLVIGTGKKITLECSQTMGHDKMYWYQQDPGMELHLIHYSYGVNSTEKGDLSSESTVSRIRTEHFPLTLESARPSHTSQYLCASSEYVAGLAKNIQYFGAGTRLSVL.

This clonotype was found a few times. The chain uses TRBV10-3 and TRBJ2-6; TRBD1 agrees at 9 bases. With V trimmed by 6 bases and J by 7 bases, 7 bases remained unmatched. This CDR3 comprises 15 residues. Germline CDR1 reads ENHRY; CDR2 reads SYGVKD. The CDR3 is CAIRDGQGIANVLTF. The CDR3 DNA sequence: TGTGCCATCAGAGACGGACAGGGGATAGCCAACGTCCTGACTTTC.

The CDR3 DNA sequence: TGTGCCAGCAGTCACCCACTGGGGAGCACAGATACGCAGTATTTT. This translates into CASSHPLGSTDTQYF. The chain joins TRBV6-5 to TRBJ2-3, with D unclear. CDR3 size: 15 residues. CDR1 and CDR2 (germline): MNHEY, SVGAGI. V shed 5 bases and J shed 0 bases, with 12 bases lying between them.

V usage is TRBV7-6 and J usage is TRBJ1-2, with 8 positions matching TRBD1. This CDR3 spans 13 amino acids. V lost 4 bases to trimming and J lost 7 bases; unmatched junction nucleotides: 5. CDR1 and CDR2 from the germline V gene are SGHVS and FNYEAQ. This chain's CDR3 is CASSSTGVGGYTF. In DNA, the CDR3 is TGTGCCAGCAGCTCGACAGGGGTTGGTGGCTACACCTTC. Filled out from reference TRBV7-6 and TRBJ1-2, the complete variable domain reads GAGVSQSPRYKVTKRGQDVALRCDPISGHVSLYWYRQALGQGPEFLTYFNYEAQQDKSGLPNDRFSAERPEGSISTLTIQRTEQRDSAMYRCASSSTGVGGYTFGSGTRLTVV.

The chain links TRBV29-1 to TRBJ2-5; TRBD1 might be the D (5 bases). V lost 5 bases, J lost 5 bases, and 12 bases lay in between. Germline assignment: CDR1 SQVTM and CDR2 ANQGSEA. The CDR3 runs 12 residues. The CDR3 nucleotides read TGCAGCGTTACAGGACGGACGGAGACCCAGTACTTC. This codes for CSVTGRTETQYF.

The sample holds a few counts of this clonotype. This chain uses TRBV2 with TRBJ2-1; D gene unclear. CDR3 length: 16 residues. Trimming pared 1 base from V and 3 bases from J, leaving 13 bases between. Germline lookup yields CDR1 SNHLY and CDR2 FYNNEI. The CDR3 nucleotides are TGTGCCAGCAGTGAAGGTACGGCACCAGGCTACAATGAGCAGTTCTTC. The encoded protein is CASSEGTAPGYNEQFF.

This clonotype was seen a few times. The chain recombines TRBV6-1 with TRBJ2-7, with 7 bases aligning to TRBD1. The V gene's germline CDR1 is MNHNS and CDR2 SASEGT. The V and J ends lost 6 bases and 5 bases, in that order; junction bases with no gene match: 16. The CDR3 loop spans 16 amino acids. CDR3 in DNA: TGTGCCAGCAGCGAAACTGAACAGGGGCCCTATCACGAGCAGTACTTC. It is translated as CASSETEQGPYHEQYF.

The V and J genes are TRBV10-3 and TRBJ2-3; 11 bases map to TRBD2. CDR1 and CDR2 from the germline V gene are ENHRY and SYGVKD. CDR3 length: 15 residues. The J segment lost 1 base and the V segment lost 6 bases, leaving 3 bases of the junction unmatched. The CDR3 sequence: CAIRGTSGRTDTQYF. The DNA of the CDR3 is TGTGCCATCAGAGGGACTAGCGGACGCACAGATACGCAGTATTTT.

The rearrangement joins TRBV5-6 to TRBJ1-2; 7 bases match TRBD1. J was trimmed by 5 bases and V by 1 base; bases with no gene match: 23. The germline V gene has CDR1 SGHDT and CDR2 YYEEEE. The CDR3 has 20 residues. The CDR3 coding sequence is TGTGCCAGCAGCTTGAATAGGTGGGACAGCGAAATACAGACTGGGTATGGCTACACCTTC. This gives the protein CASSLNRWDSEIQTGYGYTF.

The J gene is TRBJ2-5, the V gene TRBV5-6, with 7 bases identical to TRBD1. J gave up 4 bases and V 4 bases, and 7 bases lay outside the gene matches. CDR1 and CDR2 (germline): SGHDT, YYEEEE. The CDR3 has 14 amino acids. The CDR3 coding sequence is TGTGCCAGCAGCCCACAGGGGAGCAGAGAGACCCAGTACTTC. Its protein product is CASSPQGSRETQYF.

J is TRBJ2-1 and V is TRBV12-3 or TRBV12-4, with unresolved D. Trimming cost V 3 bases and J 4 bases, with 7 bases left between them. CDR3 length: 13 residues. CDR3 sequence: CASSFVRYNEQFF. The CDR3 DNA follows: TGTGCCAGCAGTTTCGTCAGGTACAATGAGCAGTTCTTC.

The chain recombines TRBV12-3 or TRBV12-4 with TRBJ2-1; 8 bases fit TRBD1. The junction had 25 bases not matched to a gene; V was cut back by 10 bases and J by 8 bases. The CDR3 spans 18 residues. The CDR3 loop is CATEPGQGGSPGNDEQFF. The CDR3 nucleotides read TGTGCCACCGAACCTGGACAGGGTGGCTCCCCAGGGAATGATGAGCAGTTCTTC.